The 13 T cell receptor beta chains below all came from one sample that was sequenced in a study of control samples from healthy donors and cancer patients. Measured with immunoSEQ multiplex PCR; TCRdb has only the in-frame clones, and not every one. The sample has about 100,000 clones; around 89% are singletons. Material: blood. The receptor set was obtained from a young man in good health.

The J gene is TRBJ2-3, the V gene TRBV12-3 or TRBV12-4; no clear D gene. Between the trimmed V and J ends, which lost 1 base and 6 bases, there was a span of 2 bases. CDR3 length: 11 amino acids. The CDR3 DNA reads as TGTGCCAGCAGTTTAGTCGATACGCAGTATTTT. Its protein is CASSLVDTQYF.

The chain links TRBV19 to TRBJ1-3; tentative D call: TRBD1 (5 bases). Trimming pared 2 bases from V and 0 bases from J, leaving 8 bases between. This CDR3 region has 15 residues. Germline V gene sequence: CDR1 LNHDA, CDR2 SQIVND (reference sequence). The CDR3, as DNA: TGTGCCAGTAGTATAAGGGGCAGCTCTGGAAACACCATATATTTT. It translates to CASSIRGSSGNTIYF. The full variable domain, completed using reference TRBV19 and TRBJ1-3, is DGGITQSPKYLFRKEGQNVTLSCEQNLNHDAMYWYRQDPGQGLRLIYYSQIVNDFQKGDIAEGYSVSREKKESFPLTVTSAQKNPTAFYLCASSIRGSSGNTIYFGEGSWLTVV.

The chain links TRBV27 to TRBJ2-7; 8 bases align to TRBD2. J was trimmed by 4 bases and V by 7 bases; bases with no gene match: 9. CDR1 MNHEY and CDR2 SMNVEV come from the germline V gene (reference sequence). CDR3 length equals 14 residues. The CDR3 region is CASKYQAGVYEQYF. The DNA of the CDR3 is TGTGCCAGCAAATACCAAGCGGGAGTTTACGAGCAGTACTTC.

The CDR3 here is CASSHRAGADTEAFF. CDR3 bases: TGTGCCAGCAGCCACCGGGCCGGGGCGGACACTGAAGCTTTCTTT. This sequence joins TRBV3-1 (or the pseudogene TRBV3-2) and TRBJ1-1; TRBD1 might be the D (5 bases). Germline CDR1 is LGHDT and CDR2 is YNNKEL (reference sequence). V was shortened by 3 bases and J by 3 bases, with 14 bases between the two germline ends. The length of the CDR3 is 15 residues.

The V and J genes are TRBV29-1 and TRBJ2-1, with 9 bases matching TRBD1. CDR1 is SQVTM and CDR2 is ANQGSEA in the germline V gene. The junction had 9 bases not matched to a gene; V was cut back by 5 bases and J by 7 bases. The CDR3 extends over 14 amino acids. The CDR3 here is CSVFYGTGQNEQFF. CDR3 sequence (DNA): TGCAGCGTTTTTTATGGGACAGGGCAGAATGAGCAGTTCTTC.

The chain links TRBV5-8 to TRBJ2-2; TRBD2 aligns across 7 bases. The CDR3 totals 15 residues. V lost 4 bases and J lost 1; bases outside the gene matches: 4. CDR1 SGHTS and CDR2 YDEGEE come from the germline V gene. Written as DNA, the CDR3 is TGTGCCAGCAGCGCTAGCGGAAAGAACACCGGGGAGCTGTTTTTT. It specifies CASSASGKNTGELFF.

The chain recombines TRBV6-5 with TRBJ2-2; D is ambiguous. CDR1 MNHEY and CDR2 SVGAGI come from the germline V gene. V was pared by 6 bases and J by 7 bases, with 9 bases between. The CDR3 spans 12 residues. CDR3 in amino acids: CASSPTIGELFF. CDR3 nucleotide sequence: TGTGCCAGCAGCCCCACCATCGGGGAGCTGTTTTTT.

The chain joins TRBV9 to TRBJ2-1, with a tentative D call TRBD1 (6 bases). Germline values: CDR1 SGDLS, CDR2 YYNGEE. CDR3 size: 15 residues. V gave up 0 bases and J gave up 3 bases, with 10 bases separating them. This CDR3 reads CASSVEGQLYNEQFF. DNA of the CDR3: TGTGCCAGCAGCGTAGAGGGACAACTCTACAATGAGCAGTTCTTC.

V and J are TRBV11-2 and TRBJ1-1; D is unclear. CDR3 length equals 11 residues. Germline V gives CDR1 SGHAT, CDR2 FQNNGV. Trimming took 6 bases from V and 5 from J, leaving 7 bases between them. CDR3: CASRWRTEAFF. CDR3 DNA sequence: TGTGCCAGCAGGTGGCGAACTGAAGCTTTCTTT.

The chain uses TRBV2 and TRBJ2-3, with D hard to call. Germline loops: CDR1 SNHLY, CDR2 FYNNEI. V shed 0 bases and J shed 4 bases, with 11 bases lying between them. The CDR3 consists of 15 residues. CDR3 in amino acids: CASSEAQADADTQYF. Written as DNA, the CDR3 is TGTGCCAGCAGTGAAGCGCAGGCGGATGCAGATACGCAGTATTTT. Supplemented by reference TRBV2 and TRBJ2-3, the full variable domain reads EPEVTQTPSHQVTQMGQEVILRCVPISNHLYFYWYRQILGQKVEFLVSFYNNEISEKSEIFDDQFSVERPDGSNFTLKIRSTKLEDSAMYFCASSEAQADADTQYFGPGTRLTVL.

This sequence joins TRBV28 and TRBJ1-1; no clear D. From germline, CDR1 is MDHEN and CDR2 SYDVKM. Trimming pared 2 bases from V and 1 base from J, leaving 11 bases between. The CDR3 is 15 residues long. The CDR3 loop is CASSLTSRPNTEAFF. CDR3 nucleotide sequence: TGTGCCAGCAGTTTAACGAGCAGACCGAACACTGAAGCTTTCTTT.

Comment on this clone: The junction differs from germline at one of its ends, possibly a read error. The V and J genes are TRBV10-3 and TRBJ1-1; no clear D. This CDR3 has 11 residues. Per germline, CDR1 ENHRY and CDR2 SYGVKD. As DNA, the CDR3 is TGTGCCATCAGTGGGATATCTGAGGCTTTCTTT. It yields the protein CAISGISEAFF.

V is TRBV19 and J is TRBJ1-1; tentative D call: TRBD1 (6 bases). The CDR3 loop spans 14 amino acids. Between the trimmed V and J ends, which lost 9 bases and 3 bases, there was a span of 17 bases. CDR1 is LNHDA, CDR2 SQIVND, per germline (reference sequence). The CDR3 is CASDTGGGYTEAFF. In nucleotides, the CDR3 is TGTGCCAGCGATACAGGTGGGGGCTACACTGAAGCTTTCTTT.